The subject of this entry is one TCR beta chain. The antigen is unknown. This record belongs to a study of cytomegalovirus exposure and HLA in healthy donors. Background on the study: The 500 to 850 first-cohort repertoires and the 95 to 150 validation repertoires shared the same platform, a later analysis reported.

General study results and limits: Listed as cytomegalovirus-associated were more than 150 TCR beta chains. Reports described diagnosis of cytomegalovirus status by the classifier as highly specific and sensitive. Subsequent analysis of the approximately 110 validation repertoires found a tendency for first-cohort TCR clusters to co-occur.

The CDR3 spans 15 residues. The J segment lost 5 bases and the V segment lost 0 bases, leaving 5 bases of the junction unmatched. In germline, CDR1 is SGHNT, CDR2 YYREEE (reference sequence). Some clones are missing from TCRdb's copy, which holds only in-frame ones; the method was immunoSEQ multiplex PCR. The sample includes 100,000 to 150,000 clones, around 94% of them seen just once. The receptor comes from a young woman in good health and CMV-seronegative. V usage is TRBV5-4 and J usage is TRBJ2-3; 8 positions match TRBD2. Material: PBMCs. For the CDR3, the DNA is TGTGCCAGCAGCTTGGGGACCGGGACTAGAGATACGCAGTATTTT. It encodes CASSLGTGTRDTQYF.